This T cell receptor beta chain was sequenced in a study of cytomegalovirus exposure and HLA in healthy donors. A multiplex PCR was run with 60 Vbeta primers and 13 Jbeta primers. Data came from immunoSEQ multiplex PCR; TCRdb stores just in-frame clones and leaves some out. Among 100,000 to 150,000 clones, over 60% were seen once, and the ten largest hold roughly 8.2%. This TCR derives from a woman between 40 and 55 years old in good health and CMV-seropositive. Material: PBMCs.

This CDR3 reads CASSSEAGGVPDTQYF. CDR3 DNA sequence: TGTGCCAGCAGCTCGGAGGCCGGGGGGGTGCCAGATACGCAGTATTTT. This rearrangement joins TRBV5-4 to TRBJ2-3; 8 nucleotides match TRBD2. Trimming cost V 3 bases and J 4 bases; bases outside gene matches: 10. Germline CDR1 reads SGHNT; CDR2 reads YYREEE (reference sequence). This CDR3 contains 16 residues.